The TCR beta chain described here comes from a study of blood T cell repertoires in COVID-19 (dated by TCRdb to 2019 to 2021). In the study overall: The collaborator samples originated in the United States, Italy and Spain and spanned the acute and convalescent phases of COVID-19. The dataset comprised deeply sampled blood TCRbeta repertoires from subjects exposed to, actively infected with, or recovered from COVID-19. Where available, HLA class I and class II types were obtained from metadata supplied by the sample provider rather than from assay-based typing. The prospective study material was composed of cDNA or gDNA derived from T cells, B-cell-depleted T cells, or PBMCs. The samples were drawn from the first 160 participants of the ongoing ImmuneRACE study and from 1,254 subjects provided by 6 global collaborators. The repertoires were released in a freely available public database meant as a resource for research on the immune response to SARS-CoV-2. Nearly every sample came with metadata listing a de-identified subject ID, COVID-19 status, age in years and sex. What the research found in general, with its limitations: Clinical and demographic metadata were provided uncurated, with the amount varying by source and participant.

Participants in the prospective study were aged roughly 18 to 90 years, lived in under 30 United States geographic areas, and enrolled through a virtual design. To assign participants to cohorts, the prospective study relied on clinical history that participants themselves reported in a screening survey and a study questionnaire. Mobile phlebotomists in the prospective study collected whole blood, serum and a nasopharyngeal or oropharyngeal swab from every participant. Additional blood draws and questionnaires over an approximately 2-month period could optionally be provided by prospective study participants. Prospective study blood samples were shipped either frozen or at room temperature before DNA extraction. CDR1 and CDR2 are read off the germline V gene as SNHLY and FYNNEI. The CDR3, cysteine through phenylalanine, is 13 amino acids long. Only the CDR3 DNA stays, 39 bases, in frame from base 1. V lost 7 bases and J lost 1 base; the stretch between them is 10 bases long.

TCRbeta CDR3 regions were amplified from genomic DNA by means of the immunoSEQ Assay, a bias-controlled multiplex PCR. Per the original workflow: Nucleated cell counts per sample were estimated from amplification of reference gene primers within the assay. To quantify the absolute abundance of each unique TCRbeta CDR3 rearrangement, sequence reads were collapsed and filtered. Productive Simpson clonality was computed per sample as the square root of Simpson's diversity index over productive rearrangements. In TCRdb, the immuneACCESS table is reduced to in-frame sequences with V and J assigned. These tables do not hold every clone; where another copy was compared, an unresolved V gene accounts for under half, and the others remain unexplained. V and J calls and clone size are copied from that table; D and trimming were computed from the DNA. For this sample the table gives 180,000 or so clones, of which more than 70% were detected only once. The ten biggest clones cover 3.6% of the sample.

The sample holds a few counts of this clone. Its recognized antigen is unknown. One base away there is no much larger clone; base qualities are not given. The receptor comes from a woman aged 50 to 65 in a cohort exposed to, infected with or recovered from COVID-19 (not recorded which). The sequenced material came from PBMCs or T cells enriched from blood (not recorded which). The receptor chain draws on TRBV2 and TRBJ1-1; the D gene cannot be named for sure. The CDR3 in this case is CASKQGENTEAFF. The DNA sequence follows: TGTGCCAGCAAACAAGGAGAGAACACTGAAGCTTTCTTT.